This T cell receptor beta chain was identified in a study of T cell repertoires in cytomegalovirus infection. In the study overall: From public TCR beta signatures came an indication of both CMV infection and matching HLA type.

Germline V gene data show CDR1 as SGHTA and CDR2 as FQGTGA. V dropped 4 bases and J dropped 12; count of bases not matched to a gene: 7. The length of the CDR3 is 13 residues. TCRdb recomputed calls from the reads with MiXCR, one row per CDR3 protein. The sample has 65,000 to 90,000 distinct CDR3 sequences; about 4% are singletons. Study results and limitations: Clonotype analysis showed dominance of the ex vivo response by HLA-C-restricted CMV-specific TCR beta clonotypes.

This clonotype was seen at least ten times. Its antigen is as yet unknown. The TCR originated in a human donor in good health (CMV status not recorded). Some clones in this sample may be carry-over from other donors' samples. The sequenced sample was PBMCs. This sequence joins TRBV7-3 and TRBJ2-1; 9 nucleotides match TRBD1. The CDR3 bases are TGTGCCAGCAGCTCTTATCCGGGACAGGGGCAGTTCTTC. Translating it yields CASSSYPGQGQFF.